Listed below are T cell receptor beta chains from one sample, sequenced in a study of human T cells and chemical hapten exposure. TCRdb re-called the RACE reads through MiXCR, storing one row per CDR3 protein. Of 65,000 to 80,000 distinct CDR3 sequences listed, approximately 10% are singletons. Sequences were derived from whole blood, sampled in connection with sensitization to the hapten diphenylcyclopropenone (DPC). Source of these receptors: a woman aged 45-65 years with alopecia areata. Some clones in this sample may be carry-over from other donors' samples. CDR3s include the opening cysteine and the closing phenylalanine or tryptophan. Fields, in order: clone size, V gene, J gene, D gene, CDR3 DNA, CDR3 protein. The D gene is left open where the match is weak. Rows may omit the clone size; those that give it use once, few, many or a size class.

clone size: .
V gene: TRBV5-4
J gene: TRBJ2-6
D gene: .
CDR3 DNA: TGTGCCAGCAGCTTGGCGTGGGGGTCCGGGGCCAACGTCCTGACTTTC
CDR3 protein: CASSLAWGSGANVLTF

clone size: few
V gene: TRBV28
J gene: TRBJ2-1
D gene: TRBD2
CDR3 DNA: TGTGCCAGCAGACGACTAGCGGGAGGGGGTTACAATGAGCAGTTCTTC
CDR3 protein: CASRRLAGGGYNEQFF

clone size: .
V gene: TRBV29-1
J gene: TRBJ1-1
D gene: TRBD1
CDR3 DNA: TGCAGTCCTGACAGGGGCATGAGCACTGAAGCTTTCTTT
CDR3 protein: CSPDRGMSTEAFF

clone size: .
V gene: TRBV29-1
J gene: TRBJ2-3
D gene: .
CDR3 DNA: TGCAGCGTTGATGGATCCAGGGAGGGCACAGATACGCAGTATTTT
CDR3 protein: CSVDGSREGTDTQYF

clone size: .
V gene: TRBV7-6
J gene: TRBJ1-1
D gene: .
CDR3 DNA: TGTGCCAGCAGCTTACTGACAGGAGACACTGAAGCTTTCTTT
CDR3 protein: CASSLLTGDTEAFF

clone size: few
V gene: TRBV11-2
J gene: TRBJ2-2
D gene: .
CDR3 DNA: TGTGCCAGCAGCCTGGGGACGCTGAACACCGGGGAGCTGTTTTTT
CDR3 protein: CASSLGTLNTGELFF

clone size: .
V gene: TRBV11-2
J gene: TRBJ1-3
D gene: .
CDR3 DNA: TGTGCCAGCAGCGGGACGTCGAGCTCTGGAAACACCATATATTTT
CDR3 protein: CASSGTSSSGNTIYF

clone size: many
V gene: TRBV5-4
J gene: TRBJ2-6
D gene: TRBD1
CDR3 DNA: TGTGCCAGCAGCCCCGGACAGGGGAGAAGGGCCAACGTCCTGACTTTC
CDR3 protein: CASSPGQGRRANVLTF

clone size: .
V gene: TRBV18
J gene: TRBJ1-1
D gene: .
CDR3 DNA: TGTGCCAGCTCACACGGGGGGGTCACTGAAGCTTTCTTT
CDR3 protein: CASSHGGVTEAFF

clone size: few
V gene: TRBV29-1
J gene: TRBJ2-5
D gene: .
CDR3 DNA: TGCAGCGTTGAAGAGTGGCAGTCCCAAGAGACCCAGTACTTC
CDR3 protein: CSVEEWQSQETQYF

clone size: few
V gene: TRBV11-2
J gene: TRBJ1-3
D gene: .
CDR3 DNA: TGTGCCAGCAGCCCAGGGCCCTCTGGAAACACCATATATTTT
CDR3 protein: CASSPGPSGNTIYF

clone size: .
V gene: TRBV7-9
J gene: TRBJ2-5
D gene: TRBD1
CDR3 DNA: TGTGCCAGCAGCCTATGGGCACAGGGGCAAGAGACCCAGTACTTC
CDR3 protein: CASSLWAQGQETQYF